This T cell receptor beta chain appears in the sequencing data of a study of shared clonotypes between healthy human individuals. TCRdb keeps only in-frame clones here, not all; method: immunoSEQ multiplex PCR. The data hold some 2,000,000 clones, with over 85% observed a single time. The CDR3 runs to 15 residues. Germline lookup yields CDR1 MNHEY and CDR2 SVGAGI. The junction had 4 bases not matched to a gene; V was cut back by 4 bases and J by 2 bases. Terminally differentiated effector memory CD45RA+ cells were excluded from the naive CD8 cells, which were CD45RO-negative and positively selected for CCR7.

V usage is TRBV6-5 and J usage is TRBJ2-7; TRBD2 matches 11 bases. The specimen was naive CD8+ T cells sorted from blood. The source is a man between 18 and 29 years old in good health. This chain's CDR3 is CASSSLAGGTYEQYF. The CDR3 DNA follows: TGTGCCAGCAGTTCCCTAGCGGGGGGAACCTACGAGCAGTACTTC.